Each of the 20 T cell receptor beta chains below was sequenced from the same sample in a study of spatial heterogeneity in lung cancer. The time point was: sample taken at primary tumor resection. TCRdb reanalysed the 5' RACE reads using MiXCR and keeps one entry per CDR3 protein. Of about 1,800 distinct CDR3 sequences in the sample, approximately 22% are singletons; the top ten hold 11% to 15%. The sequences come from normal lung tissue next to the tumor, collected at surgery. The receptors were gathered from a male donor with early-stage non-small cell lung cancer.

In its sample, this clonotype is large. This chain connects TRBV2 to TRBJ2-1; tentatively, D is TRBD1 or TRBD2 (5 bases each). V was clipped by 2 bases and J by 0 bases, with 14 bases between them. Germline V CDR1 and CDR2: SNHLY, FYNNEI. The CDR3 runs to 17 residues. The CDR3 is CASSELLAGSSYNEQFF. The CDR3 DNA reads TGTGCCAGCAGTGAACTCTTGGCAGGGAGCTCCTACAATGAGCAGTTCTTC.

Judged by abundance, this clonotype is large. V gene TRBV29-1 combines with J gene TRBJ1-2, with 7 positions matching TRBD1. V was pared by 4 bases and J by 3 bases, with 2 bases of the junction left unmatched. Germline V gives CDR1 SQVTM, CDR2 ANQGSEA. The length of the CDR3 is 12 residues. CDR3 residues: CSVGQGDYGYTF. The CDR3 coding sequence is TGCAGCGTTGGACAGGGAGACTATGGCTACACCTTC. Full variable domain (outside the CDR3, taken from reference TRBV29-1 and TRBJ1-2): SAVISQKPSRDICQRGTSLTIQCQVDSQVTMMFWYRQQPGQSLTLIATANQGSEATYESGFVIDKFPISRPNLTFSTLTVSNMSPEDSSIYLCSVGQGDYGYTFGSGTRLTVV.

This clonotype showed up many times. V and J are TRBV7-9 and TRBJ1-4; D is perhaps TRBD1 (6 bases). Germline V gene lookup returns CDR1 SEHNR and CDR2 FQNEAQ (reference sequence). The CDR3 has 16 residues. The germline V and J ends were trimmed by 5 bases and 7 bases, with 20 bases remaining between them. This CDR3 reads CASSPTAGTRGEKLFF. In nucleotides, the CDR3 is TGTGCCAGCAGCCCTACCGCCGGGACCAGGGGTGAAAAACTGTTTTTT. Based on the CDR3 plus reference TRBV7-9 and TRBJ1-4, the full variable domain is DTGVSQNPRHKITKRGQNVTFRCDPISEHNRLYWYRQTLGQGPEFLTYFQNEAQLEKSRLLSDRFSAERPKGSFSTLEIQRTEQGDSAMYLCASSPTAGTRGEKLFFGSGTQLSVL.

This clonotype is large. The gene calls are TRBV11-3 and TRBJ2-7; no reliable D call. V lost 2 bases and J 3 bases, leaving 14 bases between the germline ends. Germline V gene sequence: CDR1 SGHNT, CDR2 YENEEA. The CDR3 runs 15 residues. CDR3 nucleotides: TGTGCCAGCAGCTTAAGCCACGGACGTAACTACGAGCAGTACTTC. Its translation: CASSLSHGRNYEQYF.

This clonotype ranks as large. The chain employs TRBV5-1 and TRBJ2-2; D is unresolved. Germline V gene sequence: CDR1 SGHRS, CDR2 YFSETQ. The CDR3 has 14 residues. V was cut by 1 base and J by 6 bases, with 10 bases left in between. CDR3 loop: CASSLQGMPGELFF. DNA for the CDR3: TGCGCCAGCAGCTTGCAAGGGATGCCCGGGGAGCTGTTTTTT.

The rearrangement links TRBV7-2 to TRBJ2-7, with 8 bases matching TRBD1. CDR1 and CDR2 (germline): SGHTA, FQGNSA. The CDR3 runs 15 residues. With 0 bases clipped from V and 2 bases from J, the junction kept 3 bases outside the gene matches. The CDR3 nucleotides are TGTGCCAGCAGCTTAGCGTCGGACAGGGCCTACGAGCAGTACGTC. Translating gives CASSLASDRAYEQYV.

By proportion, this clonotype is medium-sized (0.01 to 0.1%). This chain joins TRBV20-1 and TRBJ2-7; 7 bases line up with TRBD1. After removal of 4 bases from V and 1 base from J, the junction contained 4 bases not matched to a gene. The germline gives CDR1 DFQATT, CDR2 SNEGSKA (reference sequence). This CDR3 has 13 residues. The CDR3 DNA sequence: TGCAGTGCTATAGGGGACAGATCCTACGAGCAGTACTTC. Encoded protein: CSAIGDRSYEQYF.

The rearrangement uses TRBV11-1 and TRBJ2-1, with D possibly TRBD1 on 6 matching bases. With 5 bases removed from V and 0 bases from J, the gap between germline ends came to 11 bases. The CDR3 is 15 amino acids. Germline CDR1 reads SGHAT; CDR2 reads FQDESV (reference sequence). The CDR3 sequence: CASSPIGGSYNEQFF. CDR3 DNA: TGTGCCAGCAGCCCCATAGGGGGCTCCTACAATGAGCAGTTCTTC.

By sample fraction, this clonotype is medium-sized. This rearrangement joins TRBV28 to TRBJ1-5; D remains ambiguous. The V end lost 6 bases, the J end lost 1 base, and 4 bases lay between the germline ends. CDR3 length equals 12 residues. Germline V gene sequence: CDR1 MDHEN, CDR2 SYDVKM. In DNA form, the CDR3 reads TGTGCCAGCAGGTGGAGCAATCAGCCCCAGCATTTT. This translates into CASRWSNQPQHF.

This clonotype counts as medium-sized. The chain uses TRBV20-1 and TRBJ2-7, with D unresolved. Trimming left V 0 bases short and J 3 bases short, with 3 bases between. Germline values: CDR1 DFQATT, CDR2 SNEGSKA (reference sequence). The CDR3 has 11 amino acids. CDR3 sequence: CSARDGYEQYF. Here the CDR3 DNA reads TGCAGTGCTAGAGATGGCTACGAGCAGTACTTC.

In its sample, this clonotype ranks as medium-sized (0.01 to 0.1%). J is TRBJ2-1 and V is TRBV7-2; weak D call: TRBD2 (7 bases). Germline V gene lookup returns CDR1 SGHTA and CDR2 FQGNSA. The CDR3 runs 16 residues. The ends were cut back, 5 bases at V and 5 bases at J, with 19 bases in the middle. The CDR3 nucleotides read TGTGCCAGCAGCCCATCCCTGGGCGGGGGCCACAATGAGCAGTTCTTC. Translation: CASSPSLGGGHNEQFF. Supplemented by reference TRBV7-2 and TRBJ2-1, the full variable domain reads GAGVSQSPSNKVTEKGKDVELRCDPISGHTALYWYRQSLGQGLEFLIYFQGNSAPDKSGLPSDRFSAERTGGSVSTLTIQRTQQEDSAVYLCASSPSLGGGHNEQFFGPGTRLTVL.

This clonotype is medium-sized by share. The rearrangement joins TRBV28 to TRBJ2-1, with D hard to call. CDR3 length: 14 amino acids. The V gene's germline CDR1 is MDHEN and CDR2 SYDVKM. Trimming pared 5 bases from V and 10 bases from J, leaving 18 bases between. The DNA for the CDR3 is TGTGCCAGCAGTCAAACCACACCCCCTAGGGAGCAGTTCTTC. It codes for CASSQTTPPREQFF.

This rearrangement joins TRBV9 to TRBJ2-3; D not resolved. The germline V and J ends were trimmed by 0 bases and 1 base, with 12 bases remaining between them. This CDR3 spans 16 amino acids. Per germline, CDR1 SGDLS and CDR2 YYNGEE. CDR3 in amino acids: CASSVDLGGGTDTQYF. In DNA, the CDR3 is TGTGCCAGCAGCGTAGATCTGGGTGGGGGCACAGATACGCAGTATTTT.

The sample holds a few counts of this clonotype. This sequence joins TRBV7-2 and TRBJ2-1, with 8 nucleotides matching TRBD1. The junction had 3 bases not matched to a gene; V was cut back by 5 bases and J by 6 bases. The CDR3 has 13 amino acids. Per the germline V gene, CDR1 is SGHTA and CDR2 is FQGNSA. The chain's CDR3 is CASSVDRANEQFF. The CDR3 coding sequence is TGTGCCAGCAGCGTGGACAGGGCCAATGAGCAGTTCTTC.

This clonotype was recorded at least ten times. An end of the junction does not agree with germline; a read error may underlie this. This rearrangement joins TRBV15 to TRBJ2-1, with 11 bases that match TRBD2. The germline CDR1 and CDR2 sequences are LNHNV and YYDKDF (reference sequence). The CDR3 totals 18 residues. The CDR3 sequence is CATSEPSGGPYSYNVQFF. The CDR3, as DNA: TGTGCCACCAGCGAACCTAGCGGGGGGCCTTACTCCTACAATGTGCAGTTCTTC.

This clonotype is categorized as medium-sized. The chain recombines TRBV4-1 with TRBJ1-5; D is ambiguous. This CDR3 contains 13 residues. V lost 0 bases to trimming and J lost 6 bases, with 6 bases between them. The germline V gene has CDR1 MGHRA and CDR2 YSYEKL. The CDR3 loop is CASSQETRQPQHF. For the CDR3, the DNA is TGCGCCAGCAGCCAAGAAACTCGTCAGCCCCAGCATTTT.

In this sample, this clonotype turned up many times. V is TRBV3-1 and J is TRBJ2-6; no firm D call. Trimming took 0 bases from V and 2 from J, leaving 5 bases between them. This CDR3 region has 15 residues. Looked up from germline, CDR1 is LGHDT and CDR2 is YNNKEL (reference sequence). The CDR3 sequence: CASSQESPGANVLTF. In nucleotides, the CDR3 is TGTGCCAGCAGCCAAGAATCCCCTGGGGCCAACGTCCTGACTTTC.

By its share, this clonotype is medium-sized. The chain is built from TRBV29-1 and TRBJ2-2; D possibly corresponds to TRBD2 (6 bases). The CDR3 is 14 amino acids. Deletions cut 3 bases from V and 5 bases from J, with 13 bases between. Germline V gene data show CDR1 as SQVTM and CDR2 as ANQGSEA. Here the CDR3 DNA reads TGCAGCGTTGATCCCAATCGGGGGACCGGGGAGCTGTTTTTT. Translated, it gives CSVDPNRGTGELFF.

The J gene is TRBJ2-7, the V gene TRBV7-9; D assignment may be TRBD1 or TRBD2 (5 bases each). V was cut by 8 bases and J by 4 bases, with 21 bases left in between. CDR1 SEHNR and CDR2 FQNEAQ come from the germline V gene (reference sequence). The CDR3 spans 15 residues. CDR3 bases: TGTGCCAGCCTTCCCGGGGCTAGCCTCTCATACGAGCAGTACGTC. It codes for CASLPGASLSYEQYV.

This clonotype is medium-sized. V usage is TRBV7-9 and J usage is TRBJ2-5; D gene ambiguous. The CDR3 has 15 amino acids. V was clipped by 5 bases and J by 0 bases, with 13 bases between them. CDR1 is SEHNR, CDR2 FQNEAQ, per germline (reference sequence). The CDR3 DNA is TGTGCCAGCAGCCCGGCCGTCAGGAACCAAGAGACCCAGTACTTC. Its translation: CASSPAVRNQETQYF.